This T cell receptor (beta chain) was recorded in a study of identical twins. Study-wide results and caveats: Findings came from cross-sectional statistics, without long-term follow-up of donors. The more abundant beta clonotypes in cord blood had fewer insertions, and memory repertoires did not show this.

A word on this clonotype: No antigen is known for it.

The CDR3 is made up of 18 amino acids. Germline CDR1 and CDR2: SGHAT and FQNNGV. V gave up 5 bases and J gave up 2 bases; unmatched junction bases: 12. MiXCR, applied by TCRdb to the 5' RACE reads, yields one record per CDR3 protein. The table shows some 200,000 distinct CDR3 sequences, with 6.5% to 8.5% occurring only once. Separately, the same data were catalogued under a study of yellow fever vaccine responses in identical twins.

V usage is TRBV11-2 and J usage is TRBJ2-3; 11 positions agree with TRBD2. The source is a woman under 30 in good health. Sequencing was performed on memory (CD45RO+) T cells sorted from blood. The CDR3 is CASSLRLAGRGNTDTQYF. The CDR3 nucleotides read TGTGCCAGCAGCCTAAGACTAGCGGGACGGGGGAACACAGATACGCAGTATTTT.